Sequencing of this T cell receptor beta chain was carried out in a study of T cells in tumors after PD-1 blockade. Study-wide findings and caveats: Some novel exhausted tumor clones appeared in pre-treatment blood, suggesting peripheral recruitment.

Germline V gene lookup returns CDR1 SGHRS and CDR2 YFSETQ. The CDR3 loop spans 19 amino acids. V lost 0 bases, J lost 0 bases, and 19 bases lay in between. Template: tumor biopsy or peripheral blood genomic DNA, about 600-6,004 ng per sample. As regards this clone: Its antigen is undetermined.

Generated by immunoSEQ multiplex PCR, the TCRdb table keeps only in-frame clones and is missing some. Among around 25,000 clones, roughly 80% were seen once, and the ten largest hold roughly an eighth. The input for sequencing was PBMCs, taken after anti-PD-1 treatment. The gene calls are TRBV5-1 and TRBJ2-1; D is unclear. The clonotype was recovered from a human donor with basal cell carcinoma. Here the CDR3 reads CASSLVRLGPRSSYNEQFF. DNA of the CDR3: TGCGCCAGCAGCTTGGTGAGACTCGGGCCGCGTAGCTCCTACAATGAGCAGTTCTTC.